This entry lists 22 T cell receptor beta chains sequenced from one sample in a study of blood T cell repertoires in COVID-19. Assay: immunoSEQ multiplex PCR; the TCRdb copy retains only in-frame clones and omits some. Here the sample spans just over 90,000 clones, around 90% being singletons. The sequenced sample consisted of peripheral blood. All receptors derive from a human donor with active COVID-19. The donor label of this sample is uncertain.

The count of this clone is one. The chain has TRBV10-3 and TRBJ2-6; D is unclear. The CDR3 is made up of 16 amino acids. Germline assignment: CDR1 ENHRY and CDR2 SYGVKD. The V end lost 3 bases, the J end lost 0 bases, and 9 bases lay between the germline ends. CDR3 nucleotide sequence: TGTGCCATCAGTGATTTCGACATCTCTGGGGCCAACGTCCTGACTTTC. Amino acids: CAISDFDISGANVLTF.

The chain employs TRBV7-9 and TRBJ2-7; 9 bases map to TRBD1. The CDR3 has 16 amino acids. Germline V lookup: CDR1 SEHNR, CDR2 FQNEAQ (reference sequence). Germline trimming cut 5 bases from V and 5 bases from J; bases unmatched to any gene: 13. CDR3 region: CASSPRPGQGDNEQYF. The CDR3, as DNA: TGTGCCAGCAGCCCTAGACCGGGACAGGGAGACAACGAGCAGTACTTC.

This chain connects TRBV6-6 to TRBJ1-1, with D unresolved. V lost 1 base and J lost 8, with 5 bases in between. The germline V gene encodes CDR1 MNHNY and CDR2 SVGAGI (reference sequence). The CDR3 sequence is 11 residues long. CDR3 residues: CASSYWAEAFF. The CDR3 DNA is TGTGCCAGCAGTTACTGGGCGGAAGCTTTCTTT.

CDR3 DNA: TGTGCCAGCAGCTTAGTAAAAGGAGGGCGGGGAAACGGGGAGCTGTTTTTT. It yields the protein CASSLVKGGRGNGELFF. The chain has TRBV11-2 and TRBJ2-2; the D gene is possibly TRBD2 (6 bases). This CDR3 is 17 amino acids long. Germline assignment: CDR1 SGHAT and CDR2 FQNNGV. V was cut by 1 base and J by 7 bases, with 19 bases left in between.

The V and J genes are TRBV24-1 and TRBJ1-3; TRBD1 agrees at 8 bases. The CDR3 is 20 amino acids. V shed 4 bases and J 0 bases; nucleotides not matched to a gene: 16. Germline V lookup: CDR1 KGHDR, CDR2 SFDVKD. In DNA form, the CDR3 reads TGTGCCACCAGTGACCTCCGGGACAGGAAGAAATTGATCTCTGGAAACACCATATATTTT. The encoded protein is CATSDLRDRKKLISGNTIYF.

The rearrangement joins TRBV19 to TRBJ1-4; no firm D call. Germline lookup yields CDR1 LNHDA and CDR2 SQIVND (reference sequence). The CDR3 loop spans 16 amino acids. Trimming stripped 4 bases from V and 2 bases from J, with 14 bases between. DNA of the CDR3: TGTGCCAGTAGTAGGGAGGGAATCAGGACTAATGAAAAACTGTTTTTT. As protein: CASSREGIRTNEKLFF.

The chain has TRBV4-1 and TRBJ2-7; D ambiguous. Germline assignment: CDR1 MGHRA and CDR2 YSYEKL. Between the trimmed V and J ends, which lost 2 bases and 5 bases, there was a span of 10 bases. The CDR3 contains 13 residues. In DNA, the CDR3 is TGCGCCAGCAGCCAATCTGTTCCCCACGAGCAGTACTTC. Translating it yields CASSQSVPHEQYF.

The V call is TRBV6-5, the J call TRBJ1-1; the D gene is possibly TRBD1 (5 bases). The CDR3 spans 15 residues. Trimming took 5 bases from V and 2 from J, leaving 15 bases between them. CDR1 and CDR2 from the germline V gene are MNHEY and SVGAGI. This CDR3 is CASSSPRQINTEAFF. The CDR3 DNA sequence: TGTGCCAGCAGTAGCCCTCGACAGATTAACACTGAAGCTTTCTTT.

For the CDR3, the DNA is TGTGCCAGCAGGGTCAGGGGTGGCAGCAATCAGCCCCAGCATTTT. This sequence encodes CASRVRGGSNQPQHF. The genes are TRBV6-5 and TRBJ1-5; D may be TRBD1 (6 bases). The V end was cut by 6 bases, the J end by 1 base, with 13 bases between. The germline V gene has CDR1 MNHEY and CDR2 SVGAGI. The length of the CDR3 is 15 residues.

As for this clone: The limits of the CDR3 on the DNA are not certain, so only TCRdb's listed CDR3 is given. The chain has TRBV3-1 (or the pseudogene TRBV3-2) and TRBJ1-6. The CDR3 is 19 amino acids in total, end residues counted. The germline gives CDR1 LGHDT, CDR2 YNNKEL (reference sequence). CDR3 residues: CASSQDRSVGRGIKDFRIF.

The chain combines TRBV6-1 with TRBJ2-7; no definite D call. The CDR3 sequence is 13 residues long. Germline loops: CDR1 MNHNS, CDR2 SASEGT. Deletions cut 1 base from V and 6 bases from J, with 10 bases between. The CDR3 protein is CASSEVEAVEQYF. DNA for the CDR3: TGTGCCAGCAGTGAAGTAGAGGCTGTCGAGCAGTACTTC.

This clone was seen a few times. The V call is TRBV19, the J call TRBJ1-2, with D tentatively TRBD1 (6 bases). The CDR3 sequence is 11 residues long. V gave up 7 bases and J gave up 7 bases, with 10 bases separating them. The germline gives CDR1 LNHDA, CDR2 SQIVND (reference sequence). The CDR3 DNA reads TGTGCCAGTAAACAGGGCTTTGGCTACACCTTC. Amino acid sequence: CASKQGFGYTF.

The V call is TRBV24-1, the J call TRBJ2-3, with a weak D call TRBD2 (6 bases). The CDR3 loop spans 15 amino acids. Germline V gives CDR1 KGHDR, CDR2 SFDVKD. V was trimmed by 5 bases and J by 0 bases, leaving 11 bases between them. In DNA form, the CDR3 reads TGTGCCACCAGTGGGAATCGGGGGAGCACAGATACGCAGTATTTT. Its protein product is CATSGNRGSTDTQYF.

The J gene is TRBJ2-7, the V gene TRBV6-5; 9 nucleotides match TRBD2. From germline, CDR1 is MNHEY and CDR2 SVGAGI. V lost 6 bases and J lost 9; bases outside the gene matches: 3. The CDR3 is 11 amino acids. CDR3 loop: CASRGGGGQYF. The CDR3 coding sequence is TGTGCCAGCAGAGGCGGGGGGGGGCAGTACTTC.

The chain has TRBV6-6 and TRBJ1-1; D unclear. V lost 0 bases and J lost 1, with 6 bases in between. CDR3 length: 14 amino acids. CDR1 and CDR2 from the germline V gene are MNHNY and SVGAGI (reference sequence). The CDR3 DNA follows: TGTGCCAGCAGTTACTCGGGAGGGAACACTGAAGCTTTCTTT. The encoded protein is CASSYSGGNTEAFF.

The rearrangement links TRBV5-1 to TRBJ1-1, with a tentative D call TRBD1 (5 bases). Germline CDR1 reads SGHRS; CDR2 reads YFSETQ. Between the trimmed V and J ends, which lost 4 bases and 1 base, there was a span of 14 bases. This CDR3 spans 15 amino acids. The CDR3 coding sequence is TGCGCCAGCAGCCTTGACGGACACGCGAACACTGAAGCTTTCTTT. Translated: CASSLDGHANTEAFF.

V and J are TRBV10-2 and TRBJ1-6; maybe TRBD1 (6 bases). The germline V gene encodes CDR1 WSHSY and CDR2 SAAADI. CDR3 length equals 14 residues. V was shortened by 8 bases and J by 1 base, with 9 bases between the two germline ends. CDR3 bases: TGCGCCAGCTTAGGACAGTCCTATAATTCACCCCTCCACTTT. This encodes CASLGQSYNSPLHF.

The chain joins TRBV4-3 to TRBJ1-3; D unresolved. V lost 1 base and J 0 bases, leaving 13 bases between the germline ends. The CDR3 runs to 17 residues. CDR1 LGHNA and CDR2 YSLEER come from the germline V gene. The CDR3 loop reads CASSQVVSVNSGNTIYF. Written as DNA, the CDR3 is TGCGCCAGCAGCCAAGTGGTATCAGTGAACTCTGGAAACACCATATATTTT.

The chain employs TRBV2 and TRBJ2-5, with 8 positions matching TRBD2. Unmatched junction bases numbered 5, after V lost 6 bases and J lost 5 bases. The CDR3 has 13 residues. In germline, CDR1 is SNHLY, CDR2 FYNNEI. CDR3 residues: CASRGLAGETQYF. CDR3 DNA sequence: TGTGCCAGCAGAGGACTAGCCGGCGAGACCCAGTACTTC.

The chain uses TRBV28 and TRBJ1-5; D not certain. Germline V CDR1 and CDR2: MDHEN, SYDVKM. With 9 bases removed from V and 0 bases from J, the gap between germline ends came to 15 bases. This CDR3 contains 15 residues. The DNA for the CDR3 is TGTGCCAGGTCACACACACAGTGTAGCAATCAGCCCCAGCATTTT. Translated, it gives CARSHTQCSNQPQHF.

The chain joins TRBV27 to TRBJ1-6; maybe TRBD1 (5 bases). V lost 6 bases and J lost 4, with 13 bases in between. Germline-derived CDR1 and CDR2 are MNHEY and SMNVEV (reference sequence). The CDR3 is 15 residues long. The CDR3 DNA is TGTGCCAGCAGAAAGACAGCAACATATAATTCACCCCTCCACTTT. Its protein is CASRKTATYNSPLHF.

The rearrangement joins TRBV27 to TRBJ2-2; 7 positions match TRBD1. From germline, CDR1 is MNHEY and CDR2 SMNVEV (reference sequence). J gave up 0 bases and V 2 bases, and 3 bases lay outside the gene matches. The CDR3 has 16 amino acids. CDR3 sequence: CASSLVGGANTGELFF. CDR3 coding DNA: TGTGCCAGCAGTTTAGTAGGGGGCGCGAACACCGGGGAGCTGTTTTTT.